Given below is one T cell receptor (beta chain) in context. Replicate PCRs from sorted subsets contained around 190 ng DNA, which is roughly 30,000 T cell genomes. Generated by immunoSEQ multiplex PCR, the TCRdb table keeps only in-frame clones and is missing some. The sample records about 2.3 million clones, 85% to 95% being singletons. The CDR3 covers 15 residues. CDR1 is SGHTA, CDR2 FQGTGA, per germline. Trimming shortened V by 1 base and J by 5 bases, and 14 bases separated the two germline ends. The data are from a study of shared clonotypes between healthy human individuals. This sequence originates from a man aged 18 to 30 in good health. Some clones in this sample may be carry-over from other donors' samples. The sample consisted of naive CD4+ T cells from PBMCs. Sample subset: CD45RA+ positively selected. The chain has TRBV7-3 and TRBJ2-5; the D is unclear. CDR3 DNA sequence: TGTGCCAGCAGCTTAAACGGACGAGGTTCGGAGACCCAGTACTTC. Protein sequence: CASSLNGRGSETQYF. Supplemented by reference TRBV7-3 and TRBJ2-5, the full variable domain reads GAGVSQTPSNKVTEKGKYVELRCDPISGHTALYWYRQSLGQGPEFLIYFQGTGAADDSGLPNDRFFAVRPEGSVSTLKIQRTERGDSAVYLCASSLNGRGSETQYFGPGTRLLVL.